The 18 T cell receptor beta chains listed next were all sequenced from one sample in a study of OX40 agonist ivuxolimab in advanced cancers. The data were produced by immunoSEQ multiplex PCR, yet TCRdb's version contains in-frame clones alone and is incomplete. The data show tens of thousands of clones, 65% to 85% seen once. Here the sequenced sample was CD4+ or CD8+ T cells sorted from blood, taken in a trial of the OX40 agonist ivuxolimab. These receptors were taken from an adult with an advanced solid tumor such as melanoma, head and neck, liver or kidney cancer.

V is TRBV10-3 and J is TRBJ2-1; possible D gene TRBD2, 6 bases. This CDR3 has 13 amino acids. Trimming removed 2 bases at V and 7 bases at J, with 9 bases between. The germline gives CDR1 ENHRY, CDR2 SYGVKD. The CDR3: CAISEGRGNEQFF. The CDR3 region has the DNA TGTGCCATCAGTGAGGGGCGGGGAAATGAGCAGTTCTTC.

The gene calls are TRBV7-6 and TRBJ2-2; D might be TRBD1 or TRBD2, each matching 5 bases. This CDR3 is built from 16 residues. V lost 5 bases, J lost 2 bases, and 15 bases lay in between. Germline CDR1 SGHVS, CDR2 FNYEAQ. The CDR3 spells CASSRAAGGNTGELFF. CDR3 sequence (DNA): TGTGCCAGCAGCCGTGCGGCTGGGGGAAACACCGGGGAGCTGTTTTTT.

The chain recombines TRBV7-9 with TRBJ2-7; D is undetermined. The CDR3 length is 14 residues. V was shortened by 5 bases and J by 1 base, with 12 bases between the two germline ends. The germline V gene encodes CDR1 SEHNR and CDR2 FQNEAQ (reference sequence). CDR3 sequence: CASSPDGYSYEQYF. The CDR3 DNA sequence: TGTGCCAGCAGCCCAGACGGGTATTCCTACGAGCAGTACTTC.

This clone was observed once. The chain links TRBV2 to TRBJ1-4; the D is unclear. Trimming took 7 bases from V and 7 from J, leaving 13 bases between them. The CDR3 runs to 13 residues. The germline V gene encodes CDR1 SNHLY and CDR2 FYNNEI. The CDR3 here is CASTPSGTEKLFF. The CDR3 nucleotides read TGTGCCAGCACCCCATCGGGAACTGAAAAACTGTTTTTT.

V and J are TRBV7-9 and TRBJ2-5; 14 bases line up with TRBD2. The CDR3 totals 17 residues. CDR1 SEHNR and CDR2 FQNEAQ come from the germline V gene (reference sequence). Trimming removed 5 bases from V and 2 bases from J; junction bases left unmatched: 7. CDR3 coding DNA: TGTGCCAGCAGCGCGGGGACTAGCGGGAGAGAGCAAGAGACCCAGTACTTC. This gives the protein CASSAGTSGREQETQYF.

V is TRBV6-1 and J is TRBJ1-2; D unresolved. The germline CDR1 and CDR2 sequences are MNHNS and SASEGT. V was clipped by 3 bases and J by 4 bases, with 9 bases between them. CDR3 length: 13 amino acids. For the CDR3, the DNA is TGTGCCAGCAGTGATCAGGTTGGCTATGGCTACACCTTC. It yields the protein CASSDQVGYGYTF.

This chain uses TRBV29-1 with TRBJ2-4; D ambiguous. Trimming took 5 bases from V and 0 from J, leaving 23 bases between them. The CDR3 spans 18 residues. Germline V gives CDR1 SQVTM, CDR2 ANQGSEA. This chain's CDR3 is CSVYTTSVGLLAKNIQYF. For the CDR3, the DNA is TGCAGCGTTTACACGACATCAGTCGGATTACTAGCCAAAAACATTCAGTACTTC.

This chain connects TRBV4-1 to TRBJ2-1; 14 bases line up with TRBD2. The CDR3 runs 17 residues. Germline V lookup: CDR1 MGHRA, CDR2 YSYEKL. The V segment lost 5 bases and the J segment 4 bases; nucleotides outside the gene matches: 7. CDR3 nucleotides: TGCGCCAGCAGCTTTCGGACTAGCGGGGGGAAATACAATGAGCAGTTCTTC. This gives the protein CASSFRTSGGKYNEQFF.

The chain joins TRBV2 to TRBJ2-1; 12 bases are shared with TRBD2. The CDR3 sequence is 15 residues long. The germline CDR1 and CDR2 sequences are SNHLY and FYNNEI. V was clipped by 2 bases and J by 7 bases; unmatched bases: 3. This CDR3 is CASSERLAGDNEQFF. The CDR3 DNA is TGTGCCAGCAGTGAAAGACTAGCGGGGGATAATGAGCAGTTCTTC.

CDR3 protein: CASRLAEGLEPSGEQFF. CDR3 sequence (DNA): TGTGCAAGTCGCTTAGCGGAAGGACTGGAGCCGTCTGGGGAGCAGTTCTTC. The J gene is TRBJ2-1, the V gene TRBV12-2; the table calls TRBD2, which could not be checked here. TRBV12-2 is designated a pseudogene. This CDR3 contains 17 residues.

The V and J genes are TRBV28 and TRBJ2-7, with D perhaps TRBD2 (5 bases). The CDR3 runs 15 residues. The V and J ends lost 5 bases and 0 bases respectively, with 14 bases between them. The germline CDR1 and CDR2 sequences are MDHEN and SYDVKM. CDR3 residues: CASSGEAESSYEQYF. The CDR3 DNA sequence: TGTGCCAGCAGTGGCGAAGCGGAGAGCTCCTACGAGCAGTACTTC.

The V gene is TRBV4-1, the J gene TRBJ2-7; unclear D gene. The V end was cut by 0 bases, the J end by 6 bases, with 21 bases between. Per the germline V gene, CDR1 is MGHRA and CDR2 is YSYEKL. The length of the CDR3 is 17 residues. CDR3: CASSQDLVPARGGEQYF. The CDR3 region has the DNA TGCGCCAGCAGCCAAGATTTGGTACCGGCCCGTGGCGGCGAGCAGTACTTC.

The gene calls are TRBV6-6 and TRBJ2-5, with TRBD1 matching over 10 bases. V trimming: 2 bases; J trimming: 4 bases; junction bases outside the gene matches: 1. Germline values: CDR1 MNHNY, CDR2 SVGAGI (reference sequence). The CDR3 consists of 14 residues. CDR3 sequence (DNA): TGTGCCAGCAGTTACGGGACAGGGGTAGAGACCCAGTACTTC. It codes for CASSYGTGVETQYF.

The genes are TRBV28 and TRBJ2-4; the match to TRBD1 covers 7 bases. CDR3 length: 20 residues. Unmatched junction bases numbered 14, after V lost 0 bases and J lost 0 bases. Germline V gene lookup returns CDR1 MDHEN and CDR2 SYDVKM. The CDR3 loop is CASSLWEHRDRALAKNIQYF. The CDR3 DNA reads as TGTGCCAGCAGTTTATGGGAACACCGGGACAGAGCACTAGCCAAAAACATTCAGTACTTC.

The rearrangement joins TRBV7-2 to TRBJ2-5, with 7 positions matching TRBD1. V gave up 3 bases and J gave up 1 base; unmatched junction bases: 5. Germline CDR1 SGHTA, CDR2 FQGNSA. The length of the CDR3 is 15 residues. This CDR3 is CASSLLGGLQETQYF. The CDR3 bases are TGTGCCAGCAGCTTGTTAGGGGGCCTCCAAGAGACCCAGTACTTC. The full variable domain, in which reference TRBV7-2 and TRBJ2-5 provide the parts outside the CDR3, is GAGVSQSPSNKVTEKGKDVELRCDPISGHTALYWYRQSLGQGLEFLIYFQGNSAPDKSGLPSDRFSAERTGGSVSTLTIQRTQQEDSAVYLCASSLLGGLQETQYFGPGTRLLVL.

The chain recombines TRBV10-3 with TRBJ2-7; 8 bases match TRBD1. Germline assignment: CDR1 ENHRY and CDR2 SYGVKD. The CDR3 is made up of 13 amino acids. Germline trimming cut 11 bases from V and 6 bases from J; bases unmatched to any gene: 12. The CDR3 bases are TGTGCCTCCCAGGAGGACAGGGAACGCGAGCAGTACTTC. Translation: CASQEDREREQYF.

This clone was picked up one time. The chain is built from TRBV7-2 and TRBJ1-2, with TRBD1 matching over 7 bases. CDR1 is SGHTA, CDR2 FQGNSA, per germline. CDR3 length: 14 amino acids. After removal of 5 bases from V and 4 bases from J, the junction contained 7 bases not matched to a gene. This CDR3 reads CASSARQGAYGYTF. Written as DNA, the CDR3 is TGTGCCAGCAGCGCCAGACAGGGAGCCTATGGCTACACCTTC. Based on the CDR3 plus reference TRBV7-2 and TRBJ1-2, the full variable domain is GAGVSQSPSNKVTEKGKDVELRCDPISGHTALYWYRQSLGQGLEFLIYFQGNSAPDKSGLPSDRFSAERTGGSVSTLTIQRTQQEDSAVYLCASSARQGAYGYTFGSGTRLTVV.

The chain couples TRBV5-6 to TRBJ2-5; D tentatively reads TRBD1 or TRBD2 (5 bases each). Germline-derived CDR1 and CDR2 are SGHDT and YYEEEE. The length of the CDR3 is 14 residues. V was pared by 3 bases and J by 5 bases, with 14 bases between. CDR3 nucleotide sequence: TGTGCCAGCAGCTCGGGACGGCCTGAGGAGACCCAGTACTTC. As protein: CASSSGRPEETQYF. Looking up the rest from reference TRBV5-6 and TRBJ2-5 gives the full variable domain: DAGVTQSPTHLIKTRGQQVTLRCSPKSGHDTVSWYQQALGQGPQFIFQYYEEEERQRGNFPDRFSGHQFPNYSSELNVNALLLGDSALYLCASSSGRPEETQYFGPGTRLLVL.